This is a list of T cell receptor beta chains from one sample in a study of T cells in Graves' hyperthyroidism and ophthalmopathy. Each CDR3 protein gets one entry after TCRdb re-called the multiplex PCR reads with MiXCR. The sample has about 350,000 distinct CDR3 sequences, approximately 15% seen once; the top ten hold 20% to 25%. The sequencing input was blood. The receptors were gathered from a woman aged 25 to 39 with Graves' hyperthyroidism. CDR3s include the opening cysteine and the closing phenylalanine or tryptophan. D genes are given only for firm matches. Size tells how often a clone was seen (once, few, many) or the class of an expanded clone, and some rows leave it out.

CASRRLGSNEKLFF,TGTGCCAGCAGGAGGCTGGGCTCTAATGAAAAACTGTTTTTT,TRBV11-2,NA,TRBJ1-4,many
CASSLWTGGNEKLFF,TGTGCCAGCAGTTTATGGACAGGGGGAAATGAAAAACTGTTTTTT,TRBV28,TRBD1,TRBJ1-4,many
CASSLSGDTGELFF,TGTGCCAGTAGTCTCAGCGGGGACACCGGGGAGCTGTTTTTT,TRBV19,TRBD2,TRBJ2-2,NA
CASKGAGLNTEAFF,TGTGCCAGCAAGGGGGCGGGGCTGAACACTGAAGCTTTCTTT,TRBV2,TRBD1,TRBJ1-1,many
CSARGLAEDNEQFF,TGCAGTGCTAGGGGACTAGCGGAGGACAATGAGCAGTTCTTC,TRBV20-1,TRBD2,TRBJ2-1,NA
CSARLWYEQYF,TGCAGTGCCCGTCTGTGGTACGAGCAGTACTTC,TRBV20-1,NA,TRBJ2-7,many
CASSEVSGQGAKLFF,TGTGCCAGCAGTGAAGTATCGGGACAGGGGGCGAAACTGTTTTTT,TRBV6-1,TRBD1,TRBJ1-4,NA
CASSPAYRGPNTGELFF,TGTGCCAGCAGCCCAGCCTACAGGGGTCCGAACACCGGGGAGCTGTTTTTT,TRBV5-5,TRBD1,TRBJ2-2,NA
CASSLAGEGDEQYF,TGTGCCAGTTCACTAGCGGGAGAAGGCGACGAGCAGTACTTC,TRBV6-2/TRBV6-3,TRBD2,TRBJ2-7,few
CASSPRSMIAGDNEQFF,TGTGCCAGCAGCCCCCGTAGTATGATAGCGGGAGACAATGAGCAGTTCTTC,TRBV9,TRBD2,TRBJ2-1,NA
CASSGRRNSNQPQHF,TGTGCCAGCAGTGGAAGGCGAAATAGCAATCAGCCCCAGCATTTT,TRBV2,NA,TRBJ1-5,many
CASAREVGVRSYTF,TGTGCCAGCGCCCGGGAGGTGGGCGTAAGAAGTTACACCTTC,TRBV6-1,NA,TRBJ1-2,few
CASSLAGEVYGYTF,TGTGCCAGCAGCTTGGCAGGCGAGGTTTATGGCTACACCTTC,TRBV5-5,NA,TRBJ1-2,many
CASSLYGNRPQHF,TGTGCCAGCAGCTTATACGGGAATCGGCCCCAGCATTTT,TRBV13,NA,TRBJ1-5,NA
CSAELAGGSYEQYF,TGCAGTGCCGAACTAGCGGGAGGTTCCTACGAGCAGTACTTC,TRBV20-1,TRBD2,TRBJ2-7,few
CASSLGSTGLYEQYF,TGTGCCAGCAGCTTAGGGTCGACAGGGCTCTACGAGCAGTACTTC,TRBV11-2,TRBD1,TRBJ2-7,many
CASSGTTPAIRPQHF,TGTGCCAGCAGTGGGACGACACCGGCCATAAGGCCCCAGCATTTT,TRBV2,NA,TRBJ1-5,many
CASSVAGVIETQYF,TGTGCCAGCAGTGTAGCGGGAGTAATAGAGACCCAGTACTTC,TRBV19,TRBD2,TRBJ2-5,few
CASSGRQLLQETQYF,TGTGCCAGCAGTGGAAGGCAGTTACTTCAAGAGACCCAGTACTTC,TRBV6-1,NA,TRBJ2-5,NA
CASRSQAGSTEAFF,TGTGCCAGCAGGTCCCAAGCAGGGTCTACTGAAGCTTTCTTT,TRBV28,NA,TRBJ1-1,few
CASSPPGAVPGAFF,TGTGCCAGCTCACCCCCGGGGGCGGTTCCTGGAGCTTTCTTT,TRBV18,NA,TRBJ1-1,NA
CASSSSRGRFNQPQHF,TGCGCCAGCAGTTCATCTCGCGGCAGGTTTAACCAGCCCCAGCATTTT,TRBV28,NA,TRBJ1-5,few
CASSSGAPYEQYF,TGTGCCAGCAGCTCGGGAGCCCCCTACGAGCAGTACTTC,TRBV7-6,NA,TRBJ2-7,NA
CAWTLQGALGDIQYF,TGTGCCTGGACTTTACAGGGGGCCCTGGGGGACATTCAGTACTTC,TRBV30,TRBD1,TRBJ2-4,few
CSARSGLAGGSDTQYF,TGCAGTGCTAGATCGGGACTAGCGGGAGGGTCGGATACGCAGTATTTT,TRBV20-1,TRBD2,TRBJ2-3,many
CASSLAGGSIDTQYF,TGTGCCAGCAGCTTAGCGGGCGGGAGCATAGATACGCAGTATTTT,TRBV7-2,TRBD2,TRBJ2-3,NA
CASRKAGLGTGEVGYTF,TGTGCCAGCAGAAAAGCGGGATTGGGCACCGGGGAGGTTGGCTACACCTTC,TRBV28,NA,TRBJ1-2,NA
CASSQDRPPTGRGNIQYF,TGTGCCAGCAGCCAAGATCGCCCCCCGACAGGTCGGGGGAACATTCAGTACTTC,TRBV3-1,NA,TRBJ2-4,NA